What follows are 28 T cell receptor beta chains derived from one specimen sequenced in a study of blood T cells in healthy people across ages. A second PCR, run for roughly 7 to 11 cycles, used a sample-barcoded 5' primer plus a J-beta primer mix. MiXCR, applied by TCRdb to the 5' RACE reads, yields one record per CDR3 protein. Among roughly 500,000 distinct CDR3 sequences listed, about 25% were seen once. Sequencing input: blood. The receptors shown here come from a woman aged 65 to 85 in good health.

With respect to this clonotype: At one end the junction does not follow the germline gene, possibly because of a read error. The chain links TRBV7-2 to TRBJ2-5, with TRBD1 as a possible D gene (6 bases). Looked up from germline, CDR1 is SGHTA and CDR2 is FQGNSA. The CDR3 sequence is 13 residues long. The chain's CDR3 is CASRLGVRGDQYF. In nucleotides, the CDR3 is TGTGCCAGCAGATTAGGCGTCAGGGGAGACCAGTACTTC. Full variable domain (rest looked up from reference TRBV7-2 and TRBJ2-5): GAGVSQSPSNKVTEKGKDVELRCDPISGHTALYWYRQSLGQGLEFLIYFQGNSAPDKSGLPSDRFSAERTGGSVSTLTIQRTQQEDSAVYLCASRLGVRGDQYFGPGTRLLVL.

This clonotype turned up a few times. V usage is TRBV5-1 and J usage is TRBJ1-1; TRBD1 agrees at 7 bases. The V gene's germline CDR1 is SGHRS and CDR2 YFSETQ. The V gene end was trimmed by 1 base and the J gene end by 3 bases; junction bases not matched to a gene: 6. This CDR3 spans 15 amino acids. CDR3 DNA sequence: TGCGCCAGCAGCTTGCAGGGGCAGGGGGACACTGAAGCTTTCTTT. It encodes CASSLQGQGDTEAFF.

This rearrangement joins TRBV6-5 to TRBJ1-1; tentatively, D is TRBD1 (6 bases). CDR1 is MNHEY and CDR2 is SVGAGI in the germline V gene. CDR3 length equals 14 residues. Trimming removed 1 base from V and 5 bases from J, with 11 bases in between. The DNA for the CDR3 is TGTGCCAGCAGTTACTGGGGGGGGCGAACTGAAGCTTTCTTT. Protein sequence: CASSYWGGRTEAFF.

In its sample, this clonotype was seen a few times. The chain employs TRBV29-1 and TRBJ1-2; TRBD1 matches 10 bases. The CDR3 is made up of 20 amino acids. Germline V gene data show CDR1 as SQVTM and CDR2 as ANQGSEA. J gave up 1 base and V 7 bases, and 24 bases lay outside the gene matches. The CDR3 sequence is CSAKIEDTRDRGPLNYGYTF. The DNA for the CDR3 is TGCAGCGCCAAGATAGAGGACACTCGGGACAGGGGACCTCTTAACTATGGCTACACCTTC.

This clonotype was found many times. This chain links TRBV12-3 or TRBV12-4 with TRBJ2-5; 7 bases fit TRBD2. Trimming at V came to 3 bases and at J to 2 bases, leaving 12 bases not matched to a gene. This CDR3 region has 17 residues. CDR3 residues: CASSLLVWGGKQETQYF. DNA of the CDR3: TGTGCCAGCAGTTTGCTGGTTTGGGGGGGGAAGCAAGAGACCCAGTACTTC.

This clonotype has a handful of counts. Given the absence of the conserved phenylalanine or tryptophan at the CDR3 end, a read error is likely. The chain has TRBV6-5 and TRBJ2-1, with D possibly being TRBD1 (5 bases). TRBJ2-5 explains the end of the DNA better; the J call may be wrong. Looked up from germline, CDR1 is MNHEY and CDR2 is SVGAGI. The CDR3 extends over 15 amino acids. The CDR3 is CASSYSGAPEQTQYL. The CDR3 DNA follows: TGTGCCAGCAGTTACTCTGGGGCCCCGGAACAGACCCAGTACCTC.

This clonotype was picked up one time. The chain has TRBV27 and TRBJ2-5; D unclear. The CDR3 is 15 amino acids. Trimming removed 5 bases from V and 4 bases from J, with 17 bases in between. Germline V lookup: CDR1 MNHEY, CDR2 SMNVEV (reference sequence). CDR3 loop: CASSVGTWSPETQYF. In nucleotides, the CDR3 is TGTGCCAGCAGTGTAGGAACTTGGTCCCCAGAGACCCAGTACTTC.

The chain uses TRBV15 and TRBJ2-4; TRBD2 matches at 12 bases. Losses at the gene ends were 8 bases for V and 7 bases for J; bases not matched to a gene: 12. CDR3 length: 16 amino acids. Germline CDR1 and CDR2: LNHNV and YYDKDF (reference sequence). The CDR3 sequence is CATFALAGGRENIQYF. CDR3 nucleotide sequence: TGTGCCACCTTCGCTCTAGCGGGGGGGCGAGAGAACATTCAGTACTTC.

This clonotype was seen a few times. J is TRBJ1-4 and V is TRBV30; D possibly corresponds to TRBD1 (6 bases). CDR1 GTSNPN and CDR2 SVGIG come from the germline V gene (reference sequence). This CDR3 spans 12 amino acids. The germline V and J ends were trimmed by 5 bases and 8 bases, with 12 bases remaining between them. The CDR3 loop is CAWGQFAEKLFF. CDR3 DNA: TGTGCCTGGGGACAGTTTGCGGAAAAACTGTTTTTT.

This clonotype was picked up a small number of times. The chain couples TRBV7-9 to TRBJ2-4, with D perhaps matching TRBD1 (6 bases). The V and J ends lost 3 bases and 8 bases respectively, with 26 bases between them. The CDR3 spans 18 residues. CDR1 and CDR2 from the germline V gene are SEHNR and FQNEAQ (reference sequence). Here the CDR3 reads CASSFSGLVGAGDDIQYF. CDR3 nucleotides: TGTGCCAGCAGCTTTAGTGGATTAGTCGGGGCAGGGGATGACATTCAGTACTTC.

This clonotype was detected a few times. At one of its ends the junction is not consistent with the germline gene, which may arise from a read error. The chain couples TRBV5-6 to TRBJ2-6, with D perhaps given as TRBD1 or TRBD2 (6 bases each). CDR3 length equals 16 residues. In germline, CDR1 is SGHDT, CDR2 YYEEEE. This CDR3 reads CASSLGGSSGANVPTF. CDR3 in DNA: TGTGCCAGCAGCCTGGGGGGCAGCTCTGGGGCCAACGTCCCGACTTTC.

This clonotype was detected many times. The V call is TRBV20-1, the J call TRBJ2-2; no clear D. CDR1 and CDR2 from the germline V gene are DFQATT and SNEGSKA (reference sequence). V lost 0 bases and J lost 5, with 4 bases in between. The CDR3 has 12 residues. The CDR3 nucleotides read TGCAGTGCTAGAGATAAAACCGGGGAGCTGTTTTTT. Translated: CSARDKTGELFF.

The rearrangement links TRBV20-1 to TRBJ2-5; 13 bases agree with TRBD2. Germline V CDR1 and CDR2: DFQATT, SNEGSKA (reference sequence). Trimming took 5 bases from V and 3 from J; bases not matched to a gene: 3. The CDR3 runs 14 residues. As DNA, the CDR3 is TGCAGTGCTCTTGGGACTAGCGGGGAAGAGACCCAGTACTTC. It specifies CSALGTSGEETQYF.

The chain links TRBV20-1 to TRBJ2-5; unclear D gene. The V end was cut by 0 bases, the J end by 3 bases, with 17 bases between. Germline V gene sequence: CDR1 DFQATT, CDR2 SNEGSKA (reference sequence). CDR3 length: 16 residues. The CDR3 spells CSARDQQIITKETQYF. Here the CDR3 DNA reads TGCAGTGCTAGAGATCAACAGATTATTACGAAAGAGACCCAGTACTTC.

The sample holds many counts of this clonotype. The rearrangement links TRBV2 to TRBJ2-7, with TRBD1 identical over 8 bases. Per germline, CDR1 SNHLY and CDR2 FYNNEI. CDR3 length: 19 residues. Unmatched junction bases numbered 27, after V lost 7 bases and J lost 7 bases. The DNA for the CDR3 is TGTGCCAGCAAAGGGAGGACAGGGATACGTTACGCTAAGAGCGGGGAGCAGTACTTC. It yields the protein CASKGRTGIRYAKSGEQYF.

A word on this clonotype: A much larger clone lies a single base off, so this may be a read error. The chain is built from TRBV24-1 and TRBJ1-2, with D hard to call. CDR3 length equals 12 residues. Germline CDR1 and CDR2: KGHDR and SFDVKD. The V and J ends lost 10 bases and 2 bases respectively, with 10 bases between them. The CDR3 nucleotides are TGTGCCACTTACGACGGAAACTATGGCTACACCTTC. This gives the protein CATYDGNYGYTF.

The chain carries TRBV3-1 and TRBJ1-2; 9 bases fit TRBD1. V shed 3 bases, J shed 5 bases, and the junction held 13 bases outside the gene matches. Germline V gives CDR1 LGHDT, CDR2 YNNKEL (reference sequence). There are 17 residues in the CDR3. The CDR3 DNA follows: TGTGCCAGCAGCCAGGATCCCGGGACAGGGATGCGGTATGGCTACACCTTC. It encodes CASSQDPGTGMRYGYTF.

This clonotype was picked up a small number of times. The chain employs TRBV7-2 and TRBJ1-6, with D uncertain. The CDR3 has 12 amino acids. Germline CDR1 reads SGHTA; CDR2 reads FQGNSA. V was clipped by 5 bases and J by 3 bases, with 2 bases between them. The CDR3 DNA reads TGTGCCAGCAGCAACTATAATTCACCCCTCCACTTT. Residues: CASSNYNSPLHF.

This clonotype was detected a few times. J is TRBJ1-4 and V is TRBV20-1, with unresolved D. Between the trimmed V and J ends, which lost 2 bases and 6 bases, there was a span of 4 bases. CDR1 is DFQATT and CDR2 is SNEGSKA in the germline V gene (reference sequence). This CDR3 is 11 amino acids long. CDR3 protein: CSARTDEKLFF. CDR3 nucleotide sequence: TGCAGTGCTAGAACAGATGAAAAACTGTTTTTT.

This clonotype was found a few times. V and J are TRBV11-1 and TRBJ1-4; a possible D gene is TRBD1 (5 bases). Germline CDR1 and CDR2: SGHAT and FQDESV (reference sequence). Trimming took 3 bases from V and 8 from J, leaving 16 bases between them. This CDR3 is built from 15 residues. The CDR3, as DNA: TGTGCCAGCAGCTTTACCGGGACGGCGGACGAAAAACTGTTTTTT. Protein sequence: CASSFTGTADEKLFF.

This clonotype was recorded many times. V is TRBV7-2 and J is TRBJ2-7, with unresolved D. The CDR3 is 14 amino acids. Germline-derived CDR1 and CDR2 are SGHTA and FQGNSA. Trimming left V 1 base short and J 3 bases short, with 10 bases between. The CDR3 DNA sequence: TGTGCCAGCAGCTTAGGTAGGCAGAGCTACGAGCAGTACTTC. It codes for CASSLGRQSYEQYF.

The CDR3 reads CASSHGTGGLISYEQYF. In DNA, the CDR3 is TGTGCCAGCAGCCATGGTACAGGGGGGTTAATTTCCTACGAGCAGTACTTC. V usage is TRBV3-1 and J usage is TRBJ2-7, with TRBD1 matching over 8 bases. The J segment lost 1 base and the V segment lost 3 bases, leaving 11 bases of the junction unmatched. The germline gives CDR1 LGHDT, CDR2 YNNKEL (reference sequence). CDR3 length: 17 residues.

This clonotype was counted between two and nine times. CDR3 in DNA: TGTGCCAGCAGTAGAAGGGGACAGGGTGGAACGCAGAGTAGGAATGAAAAACTGTTTTTT. It encodes CASSRRGQGGTQSRNEKLFF. The chain employs TRBV2 and TRBJ1-4, with TRBD1 matching 9 bases. The CDR3 covers 20 residues. Germline V CDR1 and CDR2: SNHLY, FYNNEI. V lost 5 bases, J lost 5 bases, and 21 bases stayed unmatched.

This clonotype has only a few counts. The chain uses TRBV7-9 and TRBJ2-5, with TRBD2 identical over 12 bases. The J call is uncertain, as TRBJ2-7 better fits the DNA end. The CDR3 runs to 14 residues. Germline-derived CDR1 and CDR2 are SEHNR and FQNEAQ (reference sequence). The CDR3 nucleotides are TGTGCCAGCAGACCTAGCGGGGGGGCCTACGAGCAGTACTTC. Encoded protein: CASRPSGGAYEQYF.

In this sample, this clonotype turned up a few times. Here the CDR3 reads CASSLTAGRAGTEAFF. The CDR3, as DNA: TGCGCCAGCAGCTTGACTGCCGGACGAGCGGGCACTGAAGCTTTCTTT. The rearrangement joins TRBV5-1 to TRBJ1-1; D unclear. V was cut by 1 base and J by 4 bases, with 17 bases left in between. The CDR3 sequence is 16 residues long. Germline CDR1 reads SGHRS; CDR2 reads YFSETQ.

This clonotype was detected only a few times. This chain uses TRBV20-1 with TRBJ2-5; 12 bases map to TRBD2. The J call may be incorrect, as the DNA end agrees better with TRBJ2-1. The CDR3 is made up of 19 amino acids. Germline V gene data show CDR1 as DFQATT and CDR2 as SNEGSKA (reference sequence). Here the CDR3 DNA reads TGCAGTGCTAGAGATCCCGATCTAGCGGGGGGGCCGAAATCACATGAGCAGTTCTTC. The encoded protein is CSARDPDLAGGPKSHEQFF.

The chain carries TRBV3-1 and TRBJ1-2; D is perhaps TRBD1 (5 bases). The CDR3 is made up of 15 amino acids. Germline-derived CDR1 and CDR2 are LGHDT and YNNKEL (reference sequence). The ends were cut back, 4 bases at V and 0 bases at J, with 12 bases in the middle. The CDR3 is CASSPLGEANYGYTF. The CDR3 bases are TGTGCCAGCAGCCCTCTAGGGGAAGCTAACTATGGCTACACCTTC. The whole variable domain, filled in from reference TRBV3-1 and TRBJ1-2, reads DTAVSQTPKYLVTQMGNDKSIKCEQNLGHDTMYWYKQDSKKFLKIMFSYNNKELIINETVPNRFSPKSPDKAHLNLHINSLELGDSAVYFCASSPLGEANYGYTFGSGTRLTVV.

The chain has TRBV20-1 and TRBJ2-5, with 7 bases aligning to TRBD2. Trimming took 6 bases from V and 5 from J; bases not matched to a gene: 12. CDR1 and CDR2 (germline): DFQATT, SNEGSKA (reference sequence). The CDR3 totals 14 residues. CDR3 DNA: TGCAGTGCGCGTTCTAGCGGTGGCCGGGAGACCCAGTACTTC. Amino acid sequence: CSARSSGGRETQYF.